The source of this T cell receptor beta chain is a study of blood T cell repertoires in COVID-19. Sequenced by immunoSEQ multiplex PCR; TCRdb stores in-frame clones only, minus some. The sample holds 210,000 or so clones, approximately 80% seen once. Everyone who took part was roughly 18 to 89 years old, and they came from 24 US areas. Categorization into cohorts depended on clinical history that participants reported. CDR3 size: 16 residues. Germline-derived CDR1 and CDR2 are ENHRY and SYGVKD. Losses at the gene ends were 5 bases for V and 7 bases for J; bases not matched to a gene: 7. This receptor was identified in a middle-aged woman with acute COVID-19. Sequenced sample: PBMCs or T cells enriched from blood (not recorded which). The chain recombines TRBV10-3 with TRBJ2-2; 13 bases line up with TRBD2. The CDR3 sequence: CAISTSGREEYGELFF. CDR3 nucleotides: TGTGCCATCAGTACTAGCGGGAGGGAGGAATACGGGGAGCTGTTTTTT.